This T cell receptor beta chain was recovered during a study of T-cell memory formation after mild COVID-19. TCRdb called the 5' RACE reads again in MiXCR, with one record for every CDR3 protein. This sample has about 410,000 distinct CDR3 sequences, with over 15% found just once. What was sequenced was PBMCs or a T cell subset sorted from them (not recorded which). The source is a man between 18 and 29 years old who had mild COVID-19 (a few samples of this study predate the infection). Cell type and time point are not known.

For the CDR3, the DNA is TGTGCCAGCAGCTTAGGCCAGTCCCTCTACGAGCAGTACGTC. Translation: CASSLGQSLYEQYV. The V call is TRBV7-9, the J call TRBJ2-7; D is uncertain. CDR3 length: 14 amino acids. Looked up from germline, CDR1 is SEHNR and CDR2 is FQNEAQ (reference sequence). The V gene lost 1 base and the J gene lost 3 bases, with 10 bases spanning the gap.